Included here is one T cell receptor (beta chain) sequence, with context. What it recognizes is unknown. The germline V gene encodes CDR1 SGDLS and CDR2 YYNGEE. The CDR3 contains 15 residues. The trim removed 4 bases at V and 5 bases at J, leaving 11 bases unmatched. The protocol was immunoSEQ multiplex PCR, while the TCRdb copy is restricted to in-frame clones and leaves out a portion. The sample has roughly 60,000 clones, roughly 94% seen once. The data belong to a study of cytomegalovirus exposure and HLA in healthy donors. Findings of the study overall: Investigators reported fewer than 200 TCR beta chains as tied to cytomegalovirus. The study found most TCR sequences rare, yet found some public TCRs in many donors. A few CMV-associated chains were confirmed in vitro to be specific for CMV antigens. A later analysis found first-cohort TCR clusters tended to co-occur in the 90 to 150 validation repertoires.

This TCR was recovered from a man aged 18 to 35 in good health and CMV-seronegative. The chain links TRBV9 to TRBJ2-7; 8 nucleotides line up with TRBD1. Sequencing input: PBMCs. The CDR3 sequence is CASSPRQGPGDEQYF. As DNA, the CDR3 is TGTGCCAGCAGCCCGAGACAGGGGCCGGGGGACGAGCAGTACTTC.